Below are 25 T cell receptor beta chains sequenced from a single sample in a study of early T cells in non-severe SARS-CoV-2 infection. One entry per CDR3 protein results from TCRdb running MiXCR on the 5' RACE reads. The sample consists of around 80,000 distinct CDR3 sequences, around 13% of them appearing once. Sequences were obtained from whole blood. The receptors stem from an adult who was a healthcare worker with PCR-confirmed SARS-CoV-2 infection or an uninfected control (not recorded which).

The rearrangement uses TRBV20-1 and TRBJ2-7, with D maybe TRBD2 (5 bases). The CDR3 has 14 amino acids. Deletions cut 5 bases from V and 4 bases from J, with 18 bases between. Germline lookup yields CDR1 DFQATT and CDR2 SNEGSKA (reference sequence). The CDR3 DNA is TGCAGTGCTTCCGGGATCGGCCCAGCGTACGAGCAGTACTTC. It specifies CSASGIGPAYEQYF.

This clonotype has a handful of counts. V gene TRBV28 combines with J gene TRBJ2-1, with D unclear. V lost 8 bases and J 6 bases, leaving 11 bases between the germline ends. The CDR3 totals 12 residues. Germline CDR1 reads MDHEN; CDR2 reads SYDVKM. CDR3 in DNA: TGTGCCAGCGGTTATCCGGGCAATGAGCAGTTCTTC. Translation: CASGYPGNEQFF.

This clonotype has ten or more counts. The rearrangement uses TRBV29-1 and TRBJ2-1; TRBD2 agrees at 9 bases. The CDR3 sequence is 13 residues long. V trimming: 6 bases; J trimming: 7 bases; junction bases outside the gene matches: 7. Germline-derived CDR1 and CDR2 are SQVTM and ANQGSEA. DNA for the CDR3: TGCAGCGTCGTTAGCGGGAGTAGGAATGAGCAGTTCTTC. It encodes CSVVSGSRNEQFF.

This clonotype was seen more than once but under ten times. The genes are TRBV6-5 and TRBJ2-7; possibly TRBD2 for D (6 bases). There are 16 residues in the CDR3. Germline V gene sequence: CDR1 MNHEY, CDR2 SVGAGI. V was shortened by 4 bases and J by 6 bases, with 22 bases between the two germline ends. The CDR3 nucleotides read TGTGCCAGCAGTTTAACCGGGACTTTGTTTAGTCGCGAGCAGTACTTC. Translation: CASSLTGTLFSREQYF.

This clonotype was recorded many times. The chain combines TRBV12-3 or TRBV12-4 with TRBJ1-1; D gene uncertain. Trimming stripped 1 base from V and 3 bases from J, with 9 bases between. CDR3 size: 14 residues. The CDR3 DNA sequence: TGTGCCAGCAGTTTAGGGGCTTTCGACACTGAAGCTTTCTTT. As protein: CASSLGAFDTEAFF.

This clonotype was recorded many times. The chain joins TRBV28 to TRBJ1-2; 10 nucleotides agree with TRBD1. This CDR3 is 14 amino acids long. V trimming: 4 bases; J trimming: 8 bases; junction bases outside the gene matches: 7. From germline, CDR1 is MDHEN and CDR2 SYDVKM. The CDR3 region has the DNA TGTGCCAGCAGTTCCCTGGGGACAGGGGACGGCTACACCTTC. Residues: CASSSLGTGDGYTF.

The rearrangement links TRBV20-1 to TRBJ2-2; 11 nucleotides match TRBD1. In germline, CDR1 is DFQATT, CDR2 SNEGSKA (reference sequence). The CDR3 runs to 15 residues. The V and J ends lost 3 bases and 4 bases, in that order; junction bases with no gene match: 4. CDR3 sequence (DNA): TGCAGTGCTAGGGGGACAGGGGGAGCCACCGGGGAGCTGTTTTTT. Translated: CSARGTGGATGELFF.

The CDR3 loop reads CASSRISVDEQFF. The CDR3 coding sequence is TGTGCCAGCAGCCGAATATCAGTCGATGAGCAGTTCTTC. The genes are TRBV7-9 and TRBJ2-1; no firm D call. V lost 5 bases and J lost 8, with 13 bases in between. CDR1 and CDR2 (germline): SEHNR, FQNEAQ (reference sequence). The CDR3 covers 13 residues.

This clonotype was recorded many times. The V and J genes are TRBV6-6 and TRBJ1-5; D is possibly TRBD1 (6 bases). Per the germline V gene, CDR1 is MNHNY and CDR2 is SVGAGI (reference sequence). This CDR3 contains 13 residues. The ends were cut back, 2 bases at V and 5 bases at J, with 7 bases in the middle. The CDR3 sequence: CASSYEGDQPQHF. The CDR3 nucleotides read TGTGCCAGCAGTTACGAGGGGGATCAGCCCCAGCATTTT.

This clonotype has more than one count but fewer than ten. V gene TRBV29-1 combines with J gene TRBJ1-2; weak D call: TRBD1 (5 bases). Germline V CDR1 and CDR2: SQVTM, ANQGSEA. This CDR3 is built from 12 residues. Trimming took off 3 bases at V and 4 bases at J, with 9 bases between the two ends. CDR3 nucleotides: TGCAGCGTTGACGGGGGATTCTATGGCTACACCTTC. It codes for CSVDGGFYGYTF.

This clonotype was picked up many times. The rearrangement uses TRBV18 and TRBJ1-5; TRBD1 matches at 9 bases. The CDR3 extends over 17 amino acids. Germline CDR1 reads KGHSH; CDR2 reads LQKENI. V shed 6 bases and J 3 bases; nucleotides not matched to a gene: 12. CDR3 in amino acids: CASSPMAGQGNNQPQHF. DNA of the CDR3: TGTGCCAGCTCCCCGATGGCGGGACAGGGAAACAATCAGCCCCAGCATTTT.

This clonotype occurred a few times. The CDR3: CAISEERGQGDTEAFF. DNA of the CDR3: TGTGCCATCAGTGAGGAAAGGGGGCAAGGGGACACTGAAGCTTTCTTT. The gene calls are TRBV10-3 and TRBJ1-1; TRBD1 aligns across 7 bases. Germline V gene data show CDR1 as ENHRY and CDR2 as SYGVKD. The trim removed 2 bases at V and 3 bases at J, leaving 9 bases unmatched. The CDR3 has 16 residues.

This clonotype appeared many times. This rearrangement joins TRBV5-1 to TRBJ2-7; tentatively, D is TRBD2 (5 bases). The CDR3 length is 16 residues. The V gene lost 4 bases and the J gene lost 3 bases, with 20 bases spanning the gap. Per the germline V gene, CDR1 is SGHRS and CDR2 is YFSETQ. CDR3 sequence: CASSPRLAETSYEQYF. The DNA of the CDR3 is TGCGCCAGCAGCCCGAGGTTGGCAGAAACTAGCTACGAGCAGTACTTC.

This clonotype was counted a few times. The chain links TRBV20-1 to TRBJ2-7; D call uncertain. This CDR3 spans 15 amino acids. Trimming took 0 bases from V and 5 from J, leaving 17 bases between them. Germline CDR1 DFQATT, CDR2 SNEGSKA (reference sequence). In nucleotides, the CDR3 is TGCAGTGCTAGAGAAATGGTGGGGATTGTCCACGAGCAGTACTTC. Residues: CSAREMVGIVHEQYF.

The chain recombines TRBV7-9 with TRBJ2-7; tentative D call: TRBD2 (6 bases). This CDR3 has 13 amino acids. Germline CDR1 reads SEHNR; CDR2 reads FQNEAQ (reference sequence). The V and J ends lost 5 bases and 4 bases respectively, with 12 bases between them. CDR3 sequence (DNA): TGTGCCAGCAGCCCCTTAGCGGATTACGAGCAGTACTTC. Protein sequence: CASSPLADYEQYF.

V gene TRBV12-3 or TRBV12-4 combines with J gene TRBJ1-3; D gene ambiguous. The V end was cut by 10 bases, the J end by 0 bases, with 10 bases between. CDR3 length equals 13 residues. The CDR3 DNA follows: TGTGCCACCTCAAAATTCTCTGGAAACACCATATATTTT. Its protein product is CATSKFSGNTIYF.

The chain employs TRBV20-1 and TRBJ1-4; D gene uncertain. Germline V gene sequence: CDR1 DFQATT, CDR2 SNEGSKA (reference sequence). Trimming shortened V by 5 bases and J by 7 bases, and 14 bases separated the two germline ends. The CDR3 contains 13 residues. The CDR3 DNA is TGCAGTGCTCCCGGACTGGGCGGTGAAAAACTGTTTTTT. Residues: CSAPGLGGEKLFF.

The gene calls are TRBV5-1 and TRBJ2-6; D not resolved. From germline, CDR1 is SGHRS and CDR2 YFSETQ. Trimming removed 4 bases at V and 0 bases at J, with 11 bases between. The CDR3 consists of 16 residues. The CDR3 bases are TGCGCCAGCAGCCTCCGAGATGACTCTGGGGCCAACGTCCTGACTTTC. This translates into CASSLRDDSGANVLTF.

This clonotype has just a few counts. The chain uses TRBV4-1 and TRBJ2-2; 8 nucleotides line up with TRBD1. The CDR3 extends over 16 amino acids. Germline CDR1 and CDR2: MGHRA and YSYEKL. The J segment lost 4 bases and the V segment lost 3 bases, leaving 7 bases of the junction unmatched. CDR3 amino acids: CASSHGTGGLTGELFF. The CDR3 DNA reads TGCGCCAGCAGCCATGGAACAGGGGGACTCACCGGGGAGCTGTTTTTT.

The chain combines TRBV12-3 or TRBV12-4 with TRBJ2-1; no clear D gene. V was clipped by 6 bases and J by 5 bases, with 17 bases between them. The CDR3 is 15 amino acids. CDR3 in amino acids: CASRPPRDLNNEQFF. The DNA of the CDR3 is TGTGCCAGCAGACCCCCTAGAGACTTAAACAATGAGCAGTTCTTC.

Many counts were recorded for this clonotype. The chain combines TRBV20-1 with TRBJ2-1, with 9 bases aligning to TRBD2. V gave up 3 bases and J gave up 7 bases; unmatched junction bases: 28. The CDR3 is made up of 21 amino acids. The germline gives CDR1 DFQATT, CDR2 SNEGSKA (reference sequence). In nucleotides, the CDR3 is TGCAGTGCTAGTACCCCCGGGGTGACGTGGCGGGAGGGATCCGGGGTGAATGAGCAGTTCTTC. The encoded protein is CSASTPGVTWREGSGVNEQFF.

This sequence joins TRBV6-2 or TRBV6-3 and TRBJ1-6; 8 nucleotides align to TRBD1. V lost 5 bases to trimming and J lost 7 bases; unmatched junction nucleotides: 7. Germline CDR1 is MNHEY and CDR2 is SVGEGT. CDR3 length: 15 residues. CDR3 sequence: CASSSRRQGNSPLHF. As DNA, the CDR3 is TGTGCCAGCAGTAGCCGACGACAGGGGAATTCACCCCTCCACTTT.

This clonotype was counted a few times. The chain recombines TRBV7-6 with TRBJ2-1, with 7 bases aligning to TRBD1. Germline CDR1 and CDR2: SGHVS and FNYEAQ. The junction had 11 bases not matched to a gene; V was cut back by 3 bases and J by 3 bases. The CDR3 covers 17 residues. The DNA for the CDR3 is TGTGCCAGCAGCTTGGCACAGGGGTGCCATTGCTACAATGAGCAGTTCTTC. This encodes CASSLAQGCHCYNEQFF.

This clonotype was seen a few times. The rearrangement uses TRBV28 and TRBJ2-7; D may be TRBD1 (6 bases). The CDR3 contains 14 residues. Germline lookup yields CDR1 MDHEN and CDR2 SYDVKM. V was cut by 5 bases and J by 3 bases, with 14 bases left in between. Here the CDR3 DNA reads TGTGCCAGCAGTGTCACAGGGCAGGTCTACGAGCAGTACTTC. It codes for CASSVTGQVYEQYF.

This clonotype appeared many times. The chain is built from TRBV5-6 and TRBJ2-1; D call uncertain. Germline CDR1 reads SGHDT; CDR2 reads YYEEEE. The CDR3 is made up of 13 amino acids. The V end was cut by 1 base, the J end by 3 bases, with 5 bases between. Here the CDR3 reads CASSLRSYNEQFF. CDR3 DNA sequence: TGTGCCAGCAGCTTGAGGAGCTACAATGAGCAGTTCTTC.